This is a list of T cell receptor beta chains from one sample in a study of blood T cell repertoires in COVID-19. Assay: immunoSEQ multiplex PCR; the TCRdb copy retains only in-frame clones and omits some. The sample lists around 70,000 clones, around 75% occurring once. Sequenced sample: peripheral blood. The receptors stem from a man between 65 and 85 years old with acute or convalescent COVID-19. Both conserved end residues are part of each CDR3. Each record gives: D gene, V gene, clone size, J gene, CDR3 protein, CDR3 DNA. D genes are given only for firm matches. Clone size is not always given. Where it is, it says once, few, many or a class for expanded clones.

>TRBD1|TRBV6-6|-|TRBJ2-3
CASRLDRAQPDTQYF
TGTGCCAGCAGATTGGACAGGGCCCAACCAGATACGCAGTATTTT
>TRBD2|TRBV6-6|few|TRBJ2-3
CASILSGVSTDTQYF
TGTGCCAGCATCCTCAGCGGGGTTAGCACAGATACGCAGTATTTT
>-|TRBV28|-|TRBJ2-3
CASTAQGTDTQYF
TGTGCCAGCACCGCTCAGGGCACAGATACGCAGTATTTT
>-|TRBV28|-|TRBJ2-1
CASSLTGLNNEQFF
TGTGCCAGCAGTTTAACAGGGTTGAACAATGAGCAGTTCTTC
>-|TRBV18|-|TRBJ2-7
CASSPDYSSYEQYF
TGTGCCAGCTCACCGGACTACAGCTCCTACGAGCAGTACTTC
>TRBD1|TRBV10-1|-|TRBJ1-1
CASSEGTGNTEAFF
TGCGCCAGCAGTGAGGGGACAGGGAACACTGAAGCTTTCTTT
>-|TRBV9|-|TRBJ2-7
CASSVLAGPSYEQYF
TGTGCCAGCAGCGTACTGGCGGGACCCTCCTACGAGCAGTACTTC
>TRBD2|TRBV7-9|-|TRBJ2-7
CASSSSSGASYEQYF
TGTGCCAGCAGCTCTTCTAGCGGGGCTTCCTACGAGCAGTACTTC
>TRBD1|TRBV6-5|-|TRBJ2-3
CASRRGSTDTQYF
TGTGCCAGCCGCAGGGGGAGCACAGATACGCAGTATTTT
>TRBD1|TRBV27|few|TRBJ2-3
CASSPDRVTDTQYF
TGTGCCAGCAGCCCGGACAGGGTCACAGATACGCAGTATTTT
>-|TRBV29-1|-|TRBJ2-7
CSVEDLIQYEQYF
TGCAGCGTTGAAGATCTTATCCAGTACGAGCAGTACTTC
>TRBD1|TRBV19|-|TRBJ2-3
CASSPPGGQPDTQYF
TGTGCCAGTAGTCCCCCAGGGGGACAGCCAGATACGCAGTATTTT
>TRBD2|TRBV4-2|few|TRBJ2-7
CASSLGLAGGNDRPYEQYF
TGTGCCAGCAGCCTGGGACTAGCGGGGGGGAATGACCGTCCCTACGAGCAGTACTTC
>-|TRBV7-2|-|TRBJ1-3
CASSLSVRSGNTIYF
TGTGCCAGCAGCTTATCGGTACGCTCTGGAAACACCATATATTTT
>-|TRBV19|once|TRBJ1-5
CASSIGQFGQPQHF
TGTGCCAGTAGTATAGGACAGTTTGGGCAGCCCCAGCATTTT
>TRBD2|TRBV5-1|-|TRBJ2-1
CASREVAGGLYNEQFF
TGCGCCAGCCGTGAAGTGGCCGGGGGGTTGTACAATGAGCAGTTCTTC
>TRBD2|TRBV6-2/TRBV6-3|-|TRBJ2-1
CASSYGTTNEQFF
TGTGCCAGCAGTTACGGGACTACTAATGAGCAGTTCTTC
>-|TRBV11-2|-|TRBJ2-5
CASSPPRDKDQETQYF
TGTGCCAGCAGCCCCCCCCGGGACAAGGACCAAGAGACCCAGTACTTC
>-|TRBV9|many|TRBJ2-1
CASSPSTSNEQFF
TGTGCCTCCTCACCCTCTACGAGTAATGAGCAGTTCTTC
>-|TRBV28|-|TRBJ1-5
CASSFPTYSNQPQHF
TGTGCCAGCAGTTTCCCCACCTATAGCAATCAGCCCCAGCATTTT
>-|TRBV5-4|-|TRBJ1-2
CASSTTGGYGYTF
TGTGCCAGCAGCACGACAGGCGGCTATGGCTACACCTTC
>-|TRBV6-1|-|TRBJ1-1
CASSESYRVNTEAFF
TGTGCCAGCAGTGAATCGTACAGGGTGAACACTGAAGCTTTCTTT
>TRBD1|TRBV5-1|-|TRBJ2-7
CASSSDRAGEQYF
TGCGCCAGCAGCTCGGACAGGGCGGGCGAGCAGTACTTC
>TRBD1|TRBV7-3|-|TRBJ1-1
CASSLTGDTEAFF
TGTGCCAGCAGCCTTACAGGGGACACTGAAGCTTTCTTT
>-|TRBV5-1|-|TRBJ2-3
CASSLDAGTATDTQYF
TGCGCCAGCAGCTTGGACGCGGGAACGGCCACAGATACGCAGTATTTT
>-|TRBV5-6|many|TRBJ2-2
CASSLAAQKLFF
TGTGCCAGCAGCTTGGCGGCACAGAAGCTGTTTTTT
>TRBD2|TRBV5-1|many|TRBJ2-7
CASSYGTSGSYEQYF
TGCGCCAGCAGCTATGGGACTAGCGGCTCCTACGAGCAGTACTTC